The 10 T cell receptor beta chains below all came from one sample that was sequenced in a study of PD-1 blockade in classical Hodgkin lymphoma. The data were produced by immunoSEQ multiplex PCR, yet TCRdb's version contains in-frame clones alone and is incomplete. The repertoire holds 20,000 or so clones, with about 80% as singletons. Stated time point: cycle 4 day 1 (C4D1), after six to seven weeks of nivolumab. Every patient experienced relapse after autologous stem cell transplantation, and brentuximab vedotin exposure varied. The sequences come from peripheral blood mononuclear cells (PBMCs), collected before the fourth cycle of nivolumab. The receptors shown here come from a human donor with classical Hodgkin lymphoma.

The chain is built from TRBV27 and TRBJ2-3; the D gene is possibly TRBD1 (6 bases). Germline V lookup: CDR1 MNHEY, CDR2 SMNVEV (reference sequence). CDR3 length: 15 residues. Trimming removed 5 bases at V and 1 base at J, with 13 bases between. The CDR3 sequence: CASSENRVRTDTQYF. CDR3 bases: TGTGCCAGCAGTGAGAACAGGGTTCGCACAGATACGCAGTATTTT.

V and J are TRBV7-6 and TRBJ2-3, with 9 bases fitting TRBD2. The CDR3 has 19 residues. Looked up from germline, CDR1 is SGHVS and CDR2 is FNYEAQ. V trimming: 0 bases; J trimming: 0 bases; junction bases outside the gene matches: 10. The CDR3 reads CASSLAASGGYTSTDTQYF. For the CDR3, the DNA is TGTGCCAGCAGCTTAGCGGCCAGCGGGGGGTACACTAGCACAGATACGCAGTATTTT.

V gene TRBV6-5 combines with J gene TRBJ1-1; 11 nucleotides agree with TRBD1. The CDR3 loop spans 14 amino acids. J was trimmed by 12 bases and V by 0 bases; bases with no gene match: 6. CDR1 and CDR2 from the germline V gene are MNHEY and SVGAGI. DNA for the CDR3: TGTGCCAGCAGTTACTCCGGACAGGGGGCTGAGACTTTCTTT. Translated, it gives CASSYSGQGAETFF.

This clone was counted once. The V call is TRBV5-4, the J call TRBJ1-4; a weak D match, TRBD1 (5 bases). The CDR3 length is 14 residues. Trimming removed 0 bases at V and 8 bases at J, with 11 bases between. Germline-derived CDR1 and CDR2 are SGHNT and YYREEE (reference sequence). CDR3 in DNA: TGTGCCAGCAGCTTGGGCGGGGCGGAAGAAAAACTGTTTTTT. Its translation is CASSLGGAEEKLFF.

The chain is built from TRBV6-5 and TRBJ1-4; D not resolved. Germline V gene sequence: CDR1 MNHEY, CDR2 SVGAGI. V was cut by 0 bases and J by 8 bases, with 16 bases left in between. The CDR3 loop spans 16 amino acids. The CDR3 DNA is TGTGCCAGCAGTTACTCGACCGTCAGGTTTGGCGAAAAACTGTTTTTT. Translation: CASSYSTVRFGEKLFF.

The rearrangement uses TRBV5-6 and TRBJ1-1; 7 bases are shared with TRBD1. Trimming at V came to 4 bases and at J to 8 bases, leaving 8 bases not matched to a gene. This CDR3 comprises 13 residues. Germline values: CDR1 SGHDT, CDR2 YYEEEE. In DNA form, the CDR3 reads TGTGCCAGCAGCCCAACAGGGGTAAGCGAAGCTTTCTTT. As protein: CASSPTGVSEAFF.

J is TRBJ1-1 and V is TRBV10-3; D not certain. V was clipped by 4 bases and J by 8 bases, with 20 bases between them. This CDR3 is built from 15 residues. Germline V gives CDR1 ENHRY, CDR2 SYGVKD. The CDR3 region has the DNA TGTGCCATCAGTGTGTTTGGGCCTATTAGTGGAGAAGCTTTCTTT. Its protein product is CAISVFGPISGEAFF.

The V gene is TRBV6-5, the J gene TRBJ2-7; no reliable D call. CDR3 length: 13 residues. Deletions cut 2 bases from V and 3 bases from J, with 8 bases between. Looked up from germline, CDR1 is MNHEY and CDR2 is SVGAGI. The CDR3 DNA is TGTGCCAGCAGTTACAACTTCGACTACGAGCAGTACTTC. It specifies CASSYNFDYEQYF.

CDR3 DNA: TGTGCCAGCAGCTCGCCCCGGCTCTATGAAGCTTTCTTT. This codes for CASSSPRLYEAFF. This chain connects TRBV11-3 to TRBJ1-1; no clear D gene. The CDR3 runs 13 residues. Germline V gene sequence: CDR1 SGHNT, CDR2 YENEEA. V was pared by 4 bases and J by 7 bases, with 13 bases between.

V usage is TRBV9 and J usage is TRBJ2-7; 8 bases agree with TRBD1. The CDR3 consists of 14 residues. CDR1 SGDLS and CDR2 YYNGEE come from the germline V gene. The ends lost 4 bases at V and 1 base at J; junction bases unmatched: 4. The CDR3 DNA follows: TGTGCCAGCAGCTCCCGGGACAGGTCCTACGAGCAGTACTTC. Its protein product is CASSSRDRSYEQYF.